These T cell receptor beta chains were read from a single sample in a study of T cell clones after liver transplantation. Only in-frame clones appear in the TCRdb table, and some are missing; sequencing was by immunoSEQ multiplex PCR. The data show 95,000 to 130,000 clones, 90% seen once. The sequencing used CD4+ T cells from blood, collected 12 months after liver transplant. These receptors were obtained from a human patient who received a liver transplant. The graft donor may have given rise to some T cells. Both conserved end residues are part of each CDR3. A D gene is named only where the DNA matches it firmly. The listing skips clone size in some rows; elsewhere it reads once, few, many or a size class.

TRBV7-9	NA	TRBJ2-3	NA	TGTGCCAGCAGCCGCCGGAGGGACACAAGCACAGATACGCAGTATTTT	CASSRRRDTSTDTQYF
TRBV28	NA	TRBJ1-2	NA	TGTGCCAGCAGTTTATTGTCGGCTAACTATGGCTACACCTTC	CASSLLSANYGYTF
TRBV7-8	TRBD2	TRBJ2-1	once	TGTGCCAGCAGCCCGGCGGGCGGGAGGTACAATGAGCAGTTCTTC	CASSPAGGRYNEQFF
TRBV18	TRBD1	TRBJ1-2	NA	TGTGCCAGCTCACCAGGGACAGGGACAAATGGCTACACCTTC	CASSPGTGTNGYTF
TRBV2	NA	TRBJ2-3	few	TGTGCCAGCAGTATCCCGAACCCCAGTGGAGATACGCAGTATTTT	CASSIPNPSGDTQYF
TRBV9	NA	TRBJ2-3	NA	TGTGCCAGCAGCGTGGATAGTTCTCTCTACACAGATACGCAGTATTTT	CASSVDSSLYTDTQYF
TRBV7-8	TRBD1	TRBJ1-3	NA	TGTGCCAGCAGCATAGGGACAGGGGGAAACACCATATATTTT	CASSIGTGGNTIYF
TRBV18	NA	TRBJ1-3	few	TGTGCCAGCTCACCAGGCTCGGGCTCCTCCGGAAGAAACACCATATATTTT	CASSPGSGSSGRNTIYF
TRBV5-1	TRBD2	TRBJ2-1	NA	TGCGCCAGCAGCCACGGGACTAGCGGGTTCTCCTACAATGAGCAGTTCTTC	CASSHGTSGFSYNEQFF
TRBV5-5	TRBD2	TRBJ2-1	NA	TGTGCCAGCAGCTTGACTAGCGGTTCCTACAATGAGCAGTTCTTC	CASSLTSGSYNEQFF
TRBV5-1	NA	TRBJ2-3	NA	TGCGCCAGCAGCCTACAAGAGGGGACGGATACGCAGTATTTT	CASSLQEGTDTQYF
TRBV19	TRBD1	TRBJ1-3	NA	TGTGCCAGTAGTCCACCGGGACAGGTCTTCTCTGGAAACACCATATATTTT	CASSPPGQVFSGNTIYF
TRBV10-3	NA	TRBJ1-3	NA	TGTGCCATCAGTTCCGGGACACAAAACACCATATATTTT	CAISSGTQNTIYF
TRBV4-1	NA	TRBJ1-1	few	TGCGCCAGCAGCCAAGAAAGAGTGGGGGTTGGGGCTTTCTTT	CASSQERVGVGAFF
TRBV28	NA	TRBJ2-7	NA	TGTGCCAGCTCCTCCGAACCTTACGAGCAGTACTTC	CASSSEPYEQYF
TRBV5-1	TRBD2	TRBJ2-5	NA	TGCGCCAGCAGCTTGGGGGCTAGCGGTCTGGGGGAGACCCAGTACTTC	CASSLGASGLGETQYF
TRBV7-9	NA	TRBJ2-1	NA	TGTGCCAGCAGCTTACCTCGTGGGGTCAATGAGCAGTTCTTC	CASSLPRGVNEQFF
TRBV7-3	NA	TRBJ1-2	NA	TGTGCCAGCAGCGCGGGACTCGGAGAGAAATACACCTTC	CASSAGLGEKYTF
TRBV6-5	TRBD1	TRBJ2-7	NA	TGTGCCAGCAGTTCGAACAGGGGTAGATACGAGCAGTACTTC	CASSSNRGRYEQYF
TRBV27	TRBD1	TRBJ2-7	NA	TGTGCCAGCAGTCCGCAGGGGGCGCGGCAGAACGAGCAGTACTTC	CASSPQGARQNEQYF
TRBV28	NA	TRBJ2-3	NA	TGTGCCAGCACCCCTTCTGGTAGTGCTGATACGCAGTATTTT	CASTPSGSADTQYF
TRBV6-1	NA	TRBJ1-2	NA	TGTGCCAGCAGTGAAAGGTGGGATCTCTATGGCTACACCTTC	CASSERWDLYGYTF
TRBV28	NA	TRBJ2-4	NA	TGTGCCAGCAGTGGGGGCCATGGGAACATTCAGTACTTC	CASSGGHGNIQYF
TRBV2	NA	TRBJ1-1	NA	TGTGCCAGCAGTGTGGTGGGGGGTGGATTCACTGAAGCTTTCTTT	CASSVVGGGFTEAFF
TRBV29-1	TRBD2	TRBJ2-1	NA	TGCAGCGTTGAAGGGCCTAGCGGTGGCACTGAGCAGTTCTTC	CSVEGPSGGTEQFF
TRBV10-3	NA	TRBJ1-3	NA	TGTGCCATCAGGGGGTCGTCGCCTTTAAACACCATATATTTT	CAIRGSSPLNTIYF
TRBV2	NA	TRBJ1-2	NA	TGTGCCAGCAGTGAAATTCAGGGGCTGGAGGGCTACACCTTC	CASSEIQGLEGYTF
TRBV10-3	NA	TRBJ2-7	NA	TGTGCCATTAGGACGGCGGGCGGCGGGGAGCAGTACTTC	CAIRTAGGGEQYF
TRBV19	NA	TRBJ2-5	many	TGTGCCAGTAGTATGGGACCCCGAGGGACCCAGTACTTC	CASSMGPRGTQYF
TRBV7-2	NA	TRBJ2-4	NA	TGTGCCAGCAGCTACAGACAGGGACTTTCCGGAGCCAAAAACATTCAGTACTTC	CASSYRQGLSGAKNIQYF
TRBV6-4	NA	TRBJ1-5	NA	TGTGCCAGCAGTGAACTATGGGGAAATAATCAGCCCCAGCATTTT	CASSELWGNNQPQHF
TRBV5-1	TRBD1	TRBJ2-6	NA	TGCGCCAGCAGCTCGACAGGGACCGCCTCTGGGGCCAACGTCCTGACTTTC	CASSSTGTASGANVLTF
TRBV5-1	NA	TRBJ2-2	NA	TGCGCCAGCAGCTTGGCAGACACCGGGGAGCTGTTTTTT	CASSLADTGELFF
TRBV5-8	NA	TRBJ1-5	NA	TGTGCCAGCAGCCCCGGAACTTATAGCAATCAGCCCCAGCATTTT	CASSPGTYSNQPQHF
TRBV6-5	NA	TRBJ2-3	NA	TGTGCCAGCAGATTCCCGGGGCGTCCAGATACGCAGTATTTT	CASRFPGRPDTQYF
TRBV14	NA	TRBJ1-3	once	TGTGCCAGCAGCCCCAACTGGGGGGCTGCCGGAAACACCATATATTTT	CASSPNWGAAGNTIYF
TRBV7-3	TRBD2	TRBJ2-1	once	TGTGCCAGCAGCCGAGCCGGGACTAGCGGGAGCTCCTACAATGAGCAGTTCTTC	CASSRAGTSGSSYNEQFF
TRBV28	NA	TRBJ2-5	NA	TGTGCCAGCAGCTGGGGTGGAGGGGGTACCCAGTACTTC	CASSWGGGGTQYF
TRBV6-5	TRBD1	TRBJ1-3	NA	TGTGCCAGCAGTTTGACAGGGCCTGGAAACACCATATATTTT	CASSLTGPGNTIYF
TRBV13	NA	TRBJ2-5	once	TGTGCCACGGCGGGACGAGGGGAGACCCAGTACTTC	CATAGRGETQYF
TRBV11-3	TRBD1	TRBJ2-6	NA	TGTGCCAGTGGGGGGACAGGGTGGGGTACTCGGGCCAACGTCCTGACTTTC	CASGGTGWGTRANVLTF
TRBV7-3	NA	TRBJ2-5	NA	TGTGCCAGCTTTGGACGTTCCAAAGAGACCCAGTACTTC	CASFGRSKETQYF
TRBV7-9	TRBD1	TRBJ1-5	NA	TGTGCCAGCAGCTCGGACAGGGGCAATCAGCCCCAGCATTTT	CASSSDRGNQPQHF
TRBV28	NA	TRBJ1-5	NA	TGTGCCAGCAGGCTTCAGGGAGGGGGCAATCAGCCCCAGCATTTT	CASRLQGGGNQPQHF
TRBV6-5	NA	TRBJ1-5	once	TGTGCCAGCAGTCAAACCAGCAATCAGCCCCAGCATTTT	CASSQTSNQPQHF
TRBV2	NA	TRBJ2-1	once	TGTGCCAGCAGAATCCCCCCGGGGGAAGGGCGTAATGAGCAGTTCTTC	CASRIPPGEGRNEQFF
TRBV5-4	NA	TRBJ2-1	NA	TGTGCCAGCAGCCCAAACTGGGGCAATGAGCAGTTCTTC	CASSPNWGNEQFF
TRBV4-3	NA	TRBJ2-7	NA	TGCGCCAGCAGCCAAGAGTTGGGGCGGAGTCAGCCCTACGAGCAGTACTTC	CASSQELGRSQPYEQYF
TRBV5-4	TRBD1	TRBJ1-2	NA	TGTGCCAGCAGCCCGGACAGGGGCGTGGGGGATGGCTACACCTTC	CASSPDRGVGDGYTF
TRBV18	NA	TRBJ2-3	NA	TGTGCCAGCTCACCTCTTAGTCAAGATACGCAGTATTTT	CASSPLSQDTQYF
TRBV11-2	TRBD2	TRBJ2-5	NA	TGTGCCAGCAGCCGAGGGAGCGGGGGAGAGACCCAGTACTTC	CASSRGSGGETQYF
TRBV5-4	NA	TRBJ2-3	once	TGTGCCAGCAGCTTGGTGGGTACAGATACGCAGTATTTT	CASSLVGTDTQYF
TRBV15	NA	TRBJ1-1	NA	TGTGCCACCAGCAGAGATCTGGGGAACCCGCGGTCTGAAGCTTTCTTT	CATSRDLGNPRSEAFF
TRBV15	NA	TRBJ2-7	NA	TGTGCCACCAGCAGAGATTACGCTAGCGCCGACTACGAGCAGTACTTC	CATSRDYASADYEQYF